The 31 T cell receptor beta chains in this list originate from one sample, sequenced in a study of blood T cell repertoires in COVID-19. Measured with immunoSEQ multiplex PCR; TCRdb has only the in-frame clones, and not every one. The table includes some 96,000 clones, approximately 89% detected once. The sequenced sample was peripheral blood. These TCRs come from a man aged 50 to 59 with active COVID-19.

V is TRBV5-1 and J is TRBJ2-7; 7 bases map to TRBD1. The CDR3 runs to 15 residues. The germline V gene encodes CDR1 SGHRS and CDR2 YFSETQ. The J segment lost 0 bases and the V segment lost 9 bases, leaving 12 bases of the junction unmatched. This chain's CDR3 is CAITSRDRHSYEQYV. CDR3 sequence (DNA): TGCGCCATAACGTCCCGGGACAGACACTCCTACGAGCAGTACGTC.

The V call is TRBV3-1 (or the pseudogene TRBV3-2), the J call TRBJ2-5; 9 positions match TRBD2. This CDR3 is built from 16 residues. Germline CDR1 and CDR2: LGHDT and YNNKEL (reference sequence). Unmatched junction bases numbered 8, after V lost 6 bases and J lost 0 bases. The CDR3 loop is CASRQTSGNNQETQYF. The CDR3, as DNA: TGTGCCAGCAGACAGACTAGCGGAAATAACCAAGAGACCCAGTACTTC.

The gene calls are TRBV5-1 and TRBJ1-1; D remains unclear. Between the trimmed V and J ends, which lost 3 bases and 7 bases, there was a span of 10 bases. Germline CDR1 and CDR2: SGHRS and YFSETQ. The CDR3 runs to 12 residues. The CDR3: CASSWTGDEAFF. The DNA for the CDR3 is TGCGCCAGCAGCTGGACGGGAGATGAAGCTTTCTTT.

The chain uses TRBV5-5 and TRBJ2-5; no firm D call. The V gene lost 0 bases and the J gene lost 3 bases, with 9 bases spanning the gap. The CDR3 is 14 amino acids. CDR1 SGHKS and CDR2 YYEKEE come from the germline V gene (reference sequence). The CDR3 DNA sequence: TGTGCCAGCAGCTTGGACAGCCCAGAAGAGACCCAGTACTTC. Protein product: CASSLDSPEETQYF.

V gene TRBV7-9 combines with J gene TRBJ1-4; possibly TRBD1 for D (6 bases). V lost 1 base to trimming and J lost 5 bases, with 14 bases between them. CDR1 SEHNR and CDR2 FQNEAQ come from the germline V gene (reference sequence). The CDR3 contains 16 residues. The CDR3 DNA reads as TGTGCCAGCAGCTTAGGGCAGGGGACGAAAAATGAAAAACTGTTTTTT. Protein product: CASSLGQGTKNEKLFF.

The rearrangement joins TRBV5-1 to TRBJ2-3, with 10 nucleotides matching TRBD1. The V gene end was trimmed by 5 bases and the J gene end by 4 bases; junction bases not matched to a gene: 7. The CDR3 runs 15 residues. Germline V gives CDR1 SGHRS, CDR2 YFSETQ. In DNA form, the CDR3 reads TGCGCCAGCAGAAGACAGGGGGCGACCCCAGATACGCAGTATTTT. This sequence encodes CASRRQGATPDTQYF.

The chain carries TRBV6-6 and TRBJ1-5, with 9 bases lining up with TRBD1. The germline V gene has CDR1 MNHNY and CDR2 SVGAGI (reference sequence). The CDR3 extends over 16 amino acids. V trimming: 0 bases; J trimming: 3 bases; junction bases outside the gene matches: 3. CDR3 loop: CASSYSRDRDNQPQHF. CDR3 DNA: TGTGCCAGCAGTTACTCGAGGGACAGGGACAATCAGCCCCAGCATTTT.

The chain uses TRBV2 and TRBJ2-3; 7 bases align to TRBD2. There are 17 residues in the CDR3. Germline V gene lookup returns CDR1 SNHLY and CDR2 FYNNEI. J lost 5 bases, V lost 6 bases, and 17 bases had no gene match. CDR3 region: CASRSTRLGRGIDTQYF. In DNA form, the CDR3 reads TGTGCCAGCAGAAGTACGAGGTTGGGGAGGGGCATAGATACGCAGTATTTT.

The V gene is TRBV27, the J gene TRBJ2-2; D perhaps matches TRBD1 (5 bases). Germline V gene lookup returns CDR1 MNHEY and CDR2 SMNVEV (reference sequence). Trimming left V 5 bases short and J 1 base short, with 11 bases between. This CDR3 region has 15 residues. The CDR3 protein is CASSPHTGNTGELFF. The CDR3 nucleotides read TGTGCCAGCAGTCCACACACAGGGAACACCGGGGAGCTGTTTTTT.

The chain recombines TRBV2 with TRBJ1-1, with TRBD1 matching 8 bases. V gave up 6 bases and J gave up 6 bases; unmatched junction bases: 3. This CDR3 region has 12 residues. CDR1 SNHLY and CDR2 FYNNEI come from the germline V gene. The CDR3 protein is CASSRQGPEAFF. Here the CDR3 DNA reads TGTGCCAGCAGCAGACAGGGGCCTGAAGCTTTCTTT.

This clone is a singleton in its sample. V usage is TRBV4-1 and J usage is TRBJ2-5, with a tentative D call TRBD2 (5 bases). V lost 3 bases to trimming and J lost 2 bases, with 19 bases between them. This CDR3 has 17 residues. The germline gives CDR1 MGHRA, CDR2 YSYEKL. For the CDR3, the DNA is TGCGCCAGCAGCCAGAGGGCCGCAGACTTACAACAAGAGACCCAGTACTTC. Translation: CASSQRAADLQQETQYF.

The chain joins TRBV19 to TRBJ2-7, with 7 bases aligning to TRBD2. J lost 2 bases, V lost 9 bases, and 7 bases had no gene match. From germline, CDR1 is LNHDA and CDR2 SQIVND (reference sequence). This CDR3 is built from 13 residues. This CDR3 is CARLSGLAYEQYV. Written as DNA, the CDR3 is TGTGCCAGATTATCAGGACTAGCCTACGAGCAGTACGTC.

The J gene is TRBJ2-2, the V gene TRBV9; D perhaps matches TRBD2 (7 bases). The CDR3 has 17 residues. The germline V and J ends were trimmed by 0 bases and 2 bases, with 14 bases remaining between them. Germline CDR1 SGDLS, CDR2 YYNGEE. The CDR3 is CASSVAGRGPNTGELFF. DNA for the CDR3: TGTGCCAGCAGCGTAGCGGGGCGGGGGCCTAACACCGGGGAGCTGTTTTTT. Full variable domain (remainder filled in from reference TRBV9 and TRBJ2-2): DSGVTQTPKHLITATGQRVTLRCSPRSGDLSVYWYQQSLDQGLQFLIQYYNGEERAKGNILERFSAQQFPDLHSELNLSSLELGDSALYFCASSVAGRGPNTGELFFGEGSRLTVL.

The chain carries TRBV3-1 (or the pseudogene TRBV3-2) and TRBJ2-6, with TRBD1 matching 9 bases. Per the germline V gene, CDR1 is LGHDT and CDR2 is YNNKEL (reference sequence). The CDR3 has 17 amino acids. Losses at the gene ends were 6 bases for V and 1 base for J; bases not matched to a gene: 7. CDR3 protein: CASSRDRVTSGANVLTF. In DNA form, the CDR3 reads TGTGCCAGCAGTAGGGACAGGGTTACTTCTGGGGCCAACGTCCTGACTTTC.

The rearrangement joins TRBV11-2 to TRBJ2-3, with TRBD2 identical over 7 bases. CDR3 length: 15 amino acids. V shed 5 bases, J shed 0 bases, and the junction held 5 bases outside the gene matches. Germline values: CDR1 SGHAT, CDR2 FQNNGV. In nucleotides, the CDR3 is TGTGCCAGCAGCCGTCTAGCGGTTAGCACAGATACGCAGTATTTT. Encoded protein: CASSRLAVSTDTQYF. The full variable domain, completed using reference TRBV11-2 and TRBJ2-3, is EAGVAQSPRYKIIEKRQSVAFWCNPISGHATLYWYQQILGQGPKLLIQFQNNGVVDDSQLPKDRFSAERLKGVDSTLKIQPAKLEDSAVYLCASSRLAVSTDTQYFGPGTRLTVL.

V usage is TRBV11-3 and J usage is TRBJ1-2; possibly TRBD1 for D (6 bases). Looked up from germline, CDR1 is SGHNT and CDR2 is YENEEA. V was clipped by 5 bases and J by 2 bases, with 15 bases between them. The CDR3 covers 15 residues. CDR3 sequence: CASSPYPTGNYGYTF. In nucleotides, the CDR3 is TGTGCCAGCAGCCCCTATCCCACAGGGAACTATGGCTACACCTTC. Variable domain in full (rest from reference TRBV11-3 and TRBJ1-2): EAGVVQSPRYKIIEKKQPVAFWCNPISGHNTLYWYLQNLGQGPELLIRYENEEAVDDSQLPKDRFSAERLKGVDSTLKIQPAELGDSAVYLCASSPYPTGNYGYTFGSGTRLTVV.

The chain links TRBV5-5 to TRBJ2-1; 11 positions agree with TRBD2. The ends lost 3 bases at V and 4 bases at J; junction bases unmatched: 6. This CDR3 spans 16 amino acids. Germline V gene lookup returns CDR1 SGHKS and CDR2 YYEKEE (reference sequence). DNA of the CDR3: TGTGCCAGCAGCTCTTCCGGGACTAGCGGTTACAATGAGCAGTTCTTC. Translating it yields CASSSSGTSGYNEQFF.

J is TRBJ1-2 and V is TRBV5-4, with TRBD1 matching over 7 bases. Trimming took 3 bases from V and 4 from J; bases not matched to a gene: 6. CDR1 and CDR2 from the germline V gene are SGHNT and YYREEE (reference sequence). The CDR3 has 14 amino acids. CDR3 nucleotide sequence: TGTGCCAGCAGCTCCGCAGGGGGTGGCTATGGCTACACCTTC. Translating it yields CASSSAGGGYGYTF.

The rearrangement uses TRBV6-1 and TRBJ2-1, with 7 bases aligning to TRBD2. The CDR3 loop spans 17 amino acids. J was trimmed by 7 bases and V by 3 bases; bases with no gene match: 15. Germline V gives CDR1 MNHNS, CDR2 SASEGT. DNA for the CDR3: TGTGCCAGCAGTGATTACTCTAGCGGAGGTCTGGTAAATGAGCAGTTCTTC. Its translation: CASSDYSSGGLVNEQFF.

The CDR3 DNA sequence: TGTGCCAGCAGTGGGGGATGTGGGGAGGGACCAACTAATGAAAAACTGTTTTTT. This codes for CASSGGCGEGPTNEKLFF. The V gene is TRBV6-4, the J gene TRBJ1-4; D might be TRBD1 (5 bases). V was shortened by 4 bases and J by 0 bases, with 18 bases between the two germline ends. The V gene's germline CDR1 is MRHNA and CDR2 SNTAGT. The CDR3 spans 18 residues.

The J gene is TRBJ1-4, the V gene TRBV5-1, with 10 positions matching TRBD1. J was trimmed by 8 bases and V by 4 bases; bases with no gene match: 8. This CDR3 comprises 15 residues. The germline gives CDR1 SGHRS, CDR2 YFSETQ. This CDR3 reads CASSRRQGAGEKLFF. CDR3 DNA: TGCGCCAGCAGCCGTCGACAGGGGGCGGGGGAAAAACTGTTTTTT.

There are many counts of this clone. The chain combines TRBV4-1 with TRBJ1-6; no clear D. Germline V CDR1 and CDR2: MGHRA, YSYEKL. Trimming shortened V by 0 bases and J by 5 bases, and 20 bases separated the two germline ends. This CDR3 spans 19 amino acids. The CDR3 DNA is TGCGCCAGCAGCCAAGATCATCCAGTCGAGGTTTTCGATAATTCACCCCTCCACTTT. This encodes CASSQDHPVEVFDNSPLHF.

This chain links TRBV4-2 with TRBJ2-5; D gene unclear. This CDR3 region has 13 residues. Germline lookup yields CDR1 LGHNA and CDR2 YNFKEQ. The V end lost 0 bases, the J end lost 5 bases, and 7 bases lay between the germline ends. CDR3 residues: CASSQDAMETQYF. Written as DNA, the CDR3 is TGTGCCAGCAGCCAAGATGCGATGGAGACCCAGTACTTC.

The chain couples TRBV3-1 (or the pseudogene TRBV3-2) to TRBJ2-4; 7 nucleotides align to TRBD1. The length of the CDR3 is 17 residues. Per the germline V gene, CDR1 is LGHDT and CDR2 is YNNKEL (reference sequence). Trimming removed 4 bases from V and 0 bases from J; junction bases left unmatched: 9. Here the CDR3 reads CASSPDEGALAKNIQYF. CDR3 bases: TGTGCCAGCAGCCCCGATGAGGGGGCACTAGCCAAAAACATTCAGTACTTC.

The genes are TRBV19 and TRBJ1-1, with 9 positions matching TRBD1. In germline, CDR1 is LNHDA, CDR2 SQIVND (reference sequence). There are 14 residues in the CDR3. The trim removed 8 bases at V and 8 bases at J, leaving 12 bases unmatched. The CDR3 sequence is CASCTPGQGIEAFF. The CDR3 bases are TGTGCCAGTTGTACTCCGGGACAGGGAATAGAAGCTTTCTTT.

The J gene is TRBJ2-5, the V gene TRBV5-1; 10 nucleotides agree with TRBD1. The V segment lost 0 bases and the J segment 6 bases; nucleotides outside the gene matches: 5. Germline-derived CDR1 and CDR2 are SGHRS and YFSETQ. The CDR3 is made up of 15 amino acids. DNA for the CDR3: TGCGCCAGCAGCTTGGGCGGGACAGGGGAGAAGACCCAGTACTTC. It yields the protein CASSLGGTGEKTQYF.

The rearrangement joins TRBV5-5 to TRBJ2-5; 8 bases map to TRBD1. The V and J ends lost 1 base and 5 bases, in that order; junction bases with no gene match: 10. From germline, CDR1 is SGHKS and CDR2 YYEKEE (reference sequence). CDR3 size: 16 residues. CDR3 sequence reads: CASSLSGQGRLETQYF. The DNA for the CDR3 is TGTGCCAGCAGCTTGTCCGGACAGGGCAGATTGGAGACCCAGTACTTC.

This chain connects TRBV6-5 to TRBJ1-5; D is ambiguous. The CDR3 has 15 residues. V was pared by 5 bases and J by 6 bases, with 17 bases between. Germline V CDR1 and CDR2: MNHEY, SVGAGI. CDR3 amino acids: CASSPDSSSPQPQHF. CDR3 in DNA: TGTGCCAGCAGTCCCGACTCGTCTAGCCCTCAGCCCCAGCATTTT.

The rearrangement joins TRBV27 to TRBJ1-2, with 7 bases matching TRBD1. This CDR3 has 13 residues. Germline trimming cut 10 bases from V and 2 bases from J; bases unmatched to any gene: 7. Germline loops: CDR1 MNHEY, CDR2 SMNVEV (reference sequence). CDR3 sequence: CATRRQGNYGYTF. The DNA for the CDR3 is TGTGCCACACGTAGACAGGGAAACTATGGCTACACCTTC.

The chain has TRBV6-6 and TRBJ1-5; 7 nucleotides line up with TRBD1. CDR1 MNHNY and CDR2 SVGAGI come from the germline V gene (reference sequence). V was clipped by 5 bases and J by 4 bases; unmatched bases: 8. The CDR3 extends over 15 amino acids. CDR3 residues: CASSDGTARNQPQHF. For the CDR3, the DNA is TGTGCCAGCAGTGACGGGACAGCGAGAAATCAGCCCCAGCATTTT.

J is TRBJ1-5 and V is TRBV27; D not certain. This CDR3 spans 13 amino acids. Trimming cost V 2 bases and J 6 bases, with 8 bases left between them. Germline V gene lookup returns CDR1 MNHEY and CDR2 SMNVEV (reference sequence). CDR3 sequence reads: CASSLSSFQPQHF. The CDR3 DNA reads TGTGCCAGCAGTTTAAGCTCGTTTCAGCCCCAGCATTTT.